This is a list of T cell receptor beta chains from one sample in a study of PD-1 blockade in classical Hodgkin lymphoma. TCRdb keeps only in-frame clones here, not all; method: immunoSEQ multiplex PCR. The table lists tens of thousands of clones, roughly 90% of them singletons. The source was CD4+ T cells from blood, collected before the fourth cycle of nivolumab. The receptor set was obtained from a human donor with classical Hodgkin lymphoma. Each CDR3 is given with its conserved first and last residue. Clone sizes are given selectively: once, few, many, or a class where the clone is expanded.

cdr3_aa,clone_size,v_call,j_call
CATRDRSNQPQHF,.,TRBV19,TRBJ1-5
CASSLGTRLEGDTQYF,once,TRBV5-1,TRBJ2-3
CASSQETGGTDTQYF,.,TRBV4-2,TRBJ2-3
CASSGGLAGAEQYF,.,TRBV10-1,TRBJ2-7
CASSENPGQFYEQYF,.,TRBV10-1,TRBJ2-7
CASSLNKRETQYF,once,TRBV27,TRBJ2-5
CASSPARQGPYEQYF,.,TRBV18,TRBJ2-7
CASNFKDPGGNQPQHF,.,TRBV19,TRBJ1-5
CASSLRTSGRTDTQYF,once,TRBV7-6,TRBJ2-3
CASSNRGFGSYEQYF,.,TRBV19,TRBJ2-7
CASSEGTSGQETQYF,.,TRBV6-1,TRBJ2-5
CASSFTGGSGGYNEQFF,.,TRBV5-1,TRBJ2-1
CASSSGRFSEAFF,few,TRBV27,TRBJ1-1
CASSLGAQGGQPQHF,.,TRBV11-2,TRBJ1-5
CASSPTENYGYTF,.,TRBV18,TRBJ1-2
CASSQNTEGFGGYTF,.,TRBV4-1,TRBJ1-2
CASSESGGPQQFF,.,TRBV6-1,TRBJ2-1
CAWNWAGYEQYF,.,TRBV30,TRBJ2-7
CASGRQGGAESSLFF,.,TRBV6-5,TRBJ1-4
CASSHFQGSGYTF,.,TRBV7-8,TRBJ1-2
CAISLAGGTDTQYF,.,TRBV10-3,TRBJ2-3
CASGPIVGGGGRNEQYF,.,TRBV12-5,TRBJ2-7
CARTRLAGETANTGELFF,.,TRBV28,TRBJ2-2
CASSFFGTGQETQYF,.,TRBV28,TRBJ2-5
CASSPPGDYYNEQFF,.,TRBV18,TRBJ2-1
CASSQDGRWGTQYF,once,TRBV14,TRBJ2-5
CASSTEGGTGSPLHF,.,TRBV6-6,TRBJ1-6
CASSLAGLAGSGDPRAQYF,.,TRBV5-4,TRBJ2-5
CASSGLAGVYEQYF,.,TRBV6-1,TRBJ2-7
CASSYTGKNEQFF,.,TRBV5-5,TRBJ2-1
CASSRRADLYGYTF,once,TRBV13,TRBJ1-2
CASRRTGLSYEQYF,.,TRBV7-9,.
CASKGDPNTGELFF,.,TRBV7-6,TRBJ2-2
CASSREVREQYF,.,TRBV7-9,TRBJ2-7
CASSSSGRHTDTQYF,.,TRBV11-2,TRBJ2-3
CASSREALGQGLTEAFF,.,TRBV7-3,TRBJ1-1
CASSFSWETQYF,.,TRBV7-2,TRBJ2-5
CASSREGSYNEQFF,once,TRBV11-3,TRBJ2-1
CASRWKFF,once,TRBV5-6,TRBJ2-1